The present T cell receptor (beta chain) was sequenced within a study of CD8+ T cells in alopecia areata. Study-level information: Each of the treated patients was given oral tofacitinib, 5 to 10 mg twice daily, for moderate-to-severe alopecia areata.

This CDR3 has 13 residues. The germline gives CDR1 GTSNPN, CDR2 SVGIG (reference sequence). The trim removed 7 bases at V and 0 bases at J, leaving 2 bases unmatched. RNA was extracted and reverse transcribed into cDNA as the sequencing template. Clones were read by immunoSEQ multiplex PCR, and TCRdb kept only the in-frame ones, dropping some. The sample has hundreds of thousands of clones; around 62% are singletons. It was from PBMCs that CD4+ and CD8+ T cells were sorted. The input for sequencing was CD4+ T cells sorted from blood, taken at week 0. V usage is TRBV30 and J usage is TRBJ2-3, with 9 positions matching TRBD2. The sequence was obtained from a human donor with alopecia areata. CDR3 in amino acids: CALSGGSTDTQYF. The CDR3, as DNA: TGTGCCTTAAGCGGGGGGAGCACAGATACGCAGTATTTT.